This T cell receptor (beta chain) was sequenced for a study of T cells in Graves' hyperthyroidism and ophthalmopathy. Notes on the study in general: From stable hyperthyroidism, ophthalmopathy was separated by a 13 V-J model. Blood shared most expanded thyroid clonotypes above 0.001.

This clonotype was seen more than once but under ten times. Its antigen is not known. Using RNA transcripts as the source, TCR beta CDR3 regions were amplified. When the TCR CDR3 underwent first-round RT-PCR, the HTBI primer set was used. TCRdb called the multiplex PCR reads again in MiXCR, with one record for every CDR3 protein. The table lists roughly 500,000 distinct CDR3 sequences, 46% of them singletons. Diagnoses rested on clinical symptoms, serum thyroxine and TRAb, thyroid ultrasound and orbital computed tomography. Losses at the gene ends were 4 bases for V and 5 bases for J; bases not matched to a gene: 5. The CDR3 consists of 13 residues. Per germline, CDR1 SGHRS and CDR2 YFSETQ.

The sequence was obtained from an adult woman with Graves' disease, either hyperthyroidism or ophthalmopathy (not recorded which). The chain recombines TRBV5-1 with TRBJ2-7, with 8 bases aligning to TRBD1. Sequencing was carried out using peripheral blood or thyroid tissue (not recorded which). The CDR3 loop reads CASSTGGSDEQYF. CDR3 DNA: TGCGCCAGCAGCACAGGGGGGAGCGACGAGCAGTACTTC.